This entry is about one T cell receptor beta chain. No antigen is known for it. Germline-derived CDR1 and CDR2 are KGHDR and SFDVKD. The CDR3 is 14 amino acids. The ends were cut back, 4 bases at V and 9 bases at J, with 15 bases in the middle. The assay was immunoSEQ multiplex PCR, and TCRdb's table has in-frame clones only and misses some. The data hold 150,000 to 200,000 clones, with about 87% observed a single time. The data originate from a study of T cell responses to AZD1222 COVID-19 vaccine. Findings of the study overall: Samples come after the peak T cell response, not at day 14. At 160-218 and 743-854, vaccine-associated CD4 TCRs were dominant, and they spanned spike.

This receptor was taken from an adult who received the MenACWY meningococcal vaccine as a control. The starting material was peripheral blood, obtained 28 days after the second dose of the MenACWY control vaccine. The rearrangement links TRBV24-1 to TRBJ1-5; D is ambiguous. This CDR3 is CATSESGPRAPQHF. CDR3 in DNA: TGTGCCACCAGTGAGTCCGGGCCTAGGGCGCCCCAGCATTTT.